This T cell receptor beta chain was identified during a study of blood T cell repertoires in COVID-19. Data came from immunoSEQ multiplex PCR; TCRdb stores just in-frame clones and leaves some out. In the table there are approximately 240,000 clones, 88% of which are singletons. The sample comprised peripheral blood. This sequence originates from a woman aged 40 to 50 who had recovered from COVID-19.

The DNA of the CDR3 is TGTGCCAGCAGCCAAGAAGGAGGCGGGGGGCACAACTATGGCTACACCTTC. Amino acids: CASSQEGGGGHNYGYTF. The chain combines TRBV3-1 (or the pseudogene TRBV3-2) with TRBJ1-2; TRBD1 is a possible D gene (6 bases). CDR3 size: 17 residues. V lost 0 bases, J lost 2 bases, and 16 bases lay in between. CDR1 is LGHDT, CDR2 YNNKEL, per germline (reference sequence).